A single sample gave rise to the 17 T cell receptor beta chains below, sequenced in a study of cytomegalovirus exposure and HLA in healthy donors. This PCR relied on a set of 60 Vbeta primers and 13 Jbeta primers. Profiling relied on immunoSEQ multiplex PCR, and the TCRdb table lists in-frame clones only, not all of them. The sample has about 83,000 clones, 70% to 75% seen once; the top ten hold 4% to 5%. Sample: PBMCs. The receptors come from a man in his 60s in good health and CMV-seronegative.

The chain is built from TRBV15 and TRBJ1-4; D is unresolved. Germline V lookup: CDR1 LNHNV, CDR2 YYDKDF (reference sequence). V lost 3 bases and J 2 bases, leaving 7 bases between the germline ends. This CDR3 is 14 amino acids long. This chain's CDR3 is CATSRGQTNEKLFF. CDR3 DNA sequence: TGTGCCACCAGCAGGGGCCAGACTAATGAAAAACTGTTTTTT.

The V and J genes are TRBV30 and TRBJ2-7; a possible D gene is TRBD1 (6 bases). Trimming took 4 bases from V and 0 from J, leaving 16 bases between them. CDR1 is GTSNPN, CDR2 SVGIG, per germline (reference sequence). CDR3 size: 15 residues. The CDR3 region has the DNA TGTGCCTGGACCATGAAACAGGGATACTCCTACGAGCAGTACTTC. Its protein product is CAWTMKQGYSYEQYF.

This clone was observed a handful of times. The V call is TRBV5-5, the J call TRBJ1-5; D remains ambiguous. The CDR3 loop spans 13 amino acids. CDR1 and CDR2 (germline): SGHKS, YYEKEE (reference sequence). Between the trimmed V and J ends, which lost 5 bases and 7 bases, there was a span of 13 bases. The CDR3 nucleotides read TGTGCCAGCAGTTTGAGCGGGGTCCAGCCCCAGCATTTT. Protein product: CASSLSGVQPQHF.

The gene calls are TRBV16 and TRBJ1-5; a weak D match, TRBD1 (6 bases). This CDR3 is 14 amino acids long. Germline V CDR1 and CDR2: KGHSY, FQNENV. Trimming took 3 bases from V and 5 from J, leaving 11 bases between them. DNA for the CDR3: TGTGCCAGCAGCCACCTTTCAGGGGATCAGCCCCAGCATTTT. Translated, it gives CASSHLSGDQPQHF. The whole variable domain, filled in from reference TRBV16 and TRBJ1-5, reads GEEVAQTPKHLVRGEGQKAKLYCAPIKGHSYVFWYQQVLKNEFKFLISFQNENVFDETGMPKERFSAKCLPNSPCSLEIQATKLEDSAVYFCASSHLSGDQPQHFGDGTRLSIL.

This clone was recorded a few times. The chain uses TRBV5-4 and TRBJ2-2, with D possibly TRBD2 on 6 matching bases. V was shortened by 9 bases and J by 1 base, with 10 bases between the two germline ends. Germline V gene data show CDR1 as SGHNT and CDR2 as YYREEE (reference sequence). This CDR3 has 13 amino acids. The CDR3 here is CATLAQNTGELFF. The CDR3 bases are TGTGCCACCCTAGCGCAGAACACCGGGGAGCTGTTTTTT. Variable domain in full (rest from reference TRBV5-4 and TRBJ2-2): ETGVTQSPTHLIKTRGQQVTLRCSSQSGHNTVSWYQQALGQGPQFIFQYYREEENGRGNFPPRFSGLQFPNYSSELNVNALELDDSALYLCATLAQNTGELFFGEGSRLTVL.

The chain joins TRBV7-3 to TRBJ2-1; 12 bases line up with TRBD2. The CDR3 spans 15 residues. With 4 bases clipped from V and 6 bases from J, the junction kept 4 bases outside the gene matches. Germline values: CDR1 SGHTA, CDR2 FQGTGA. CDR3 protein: CASSSTSGGPNEQFF. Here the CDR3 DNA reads TGTGCCAGCAGCTCGACTAGCGGGGGCCCCAATGAGCAGTTCTTC.

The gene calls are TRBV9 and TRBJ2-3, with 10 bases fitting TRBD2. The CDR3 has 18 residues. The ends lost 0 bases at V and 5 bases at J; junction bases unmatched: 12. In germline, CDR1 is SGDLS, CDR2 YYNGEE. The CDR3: CASSVAWGGAGGGDTQYF. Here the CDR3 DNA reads TGTGCCAGCAGCGTAGCTTGGGGAGGAGCGGGGGGGGGAGATACGCAGTATTTT.

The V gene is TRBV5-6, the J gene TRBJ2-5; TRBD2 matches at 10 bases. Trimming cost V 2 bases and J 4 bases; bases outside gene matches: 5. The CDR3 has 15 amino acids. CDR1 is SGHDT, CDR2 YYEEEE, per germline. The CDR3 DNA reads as TGTGCCAGCAGCTTTCCAGCGGGGGGGAGAGAGACCCAGTACTTC. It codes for CASSFPAGGRETQYF. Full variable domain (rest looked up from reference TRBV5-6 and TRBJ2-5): DAGVTQSPTHLIKTRGQQVTLRCSPKSGHDTVSWYQQALGQGPQFIFQYYEEEERQRGNFPDRFSGHQFPNYSSELNVNALLLGDSALYLCASSFPAGGRETQYFGPGTRLLVL.

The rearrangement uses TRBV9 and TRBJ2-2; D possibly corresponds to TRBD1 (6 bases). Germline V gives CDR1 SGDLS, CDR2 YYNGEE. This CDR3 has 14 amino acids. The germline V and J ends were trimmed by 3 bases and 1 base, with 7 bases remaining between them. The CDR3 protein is CASSATGNTGELFF. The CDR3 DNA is TGTGCCAGCAGCGCGACAGGGAACACCGGGGAGCTGTTTTTT. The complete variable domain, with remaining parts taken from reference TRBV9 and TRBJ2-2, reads DSGVTQTPKHLITATGQRVTLRCSPRSGDLSVYWYQQSLDQGLQFLIQYYNGEERAKGNILERFSAQQFPDLHSELNLSSLELGDSALYFCASSATGNTGELFFGEGSRLTVL.

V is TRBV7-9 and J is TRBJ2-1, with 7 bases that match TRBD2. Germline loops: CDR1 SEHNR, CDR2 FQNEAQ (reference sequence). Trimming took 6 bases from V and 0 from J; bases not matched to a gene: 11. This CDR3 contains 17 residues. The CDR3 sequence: CASRLGLPTSSYNEQFF. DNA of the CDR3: TGTGCCAGCAGACTGGGACTACCAACTAGCTCCTACAATGAGCAGTTCTTC.

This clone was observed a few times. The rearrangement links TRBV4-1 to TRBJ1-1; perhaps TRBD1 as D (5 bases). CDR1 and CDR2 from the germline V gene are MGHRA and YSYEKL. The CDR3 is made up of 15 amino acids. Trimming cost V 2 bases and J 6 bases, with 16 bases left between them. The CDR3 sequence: CASSQLDKRASEAFF. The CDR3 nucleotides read TGCGCCAGCAGCCAACTGGACAAAAGGGCTTCTGAAGCTTTCTTT.

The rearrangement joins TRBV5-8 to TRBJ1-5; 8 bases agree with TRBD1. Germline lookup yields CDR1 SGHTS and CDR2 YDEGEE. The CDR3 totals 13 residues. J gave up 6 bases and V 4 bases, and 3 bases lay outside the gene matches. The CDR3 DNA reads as TGTGCCAGCAGCCACACAGGGGGTCAGCCCCAGCATTTT. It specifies CASSHTGGQPQHF.

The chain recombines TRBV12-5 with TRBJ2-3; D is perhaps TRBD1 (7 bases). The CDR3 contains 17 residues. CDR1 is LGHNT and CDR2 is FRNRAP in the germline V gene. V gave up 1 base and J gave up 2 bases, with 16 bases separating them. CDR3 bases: TGTGCTAGTGGTTTGGGACTAGGGGGCCAGTACACAGATACGCAGTATTTT. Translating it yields CASGLGLGGQYTDTQYF.

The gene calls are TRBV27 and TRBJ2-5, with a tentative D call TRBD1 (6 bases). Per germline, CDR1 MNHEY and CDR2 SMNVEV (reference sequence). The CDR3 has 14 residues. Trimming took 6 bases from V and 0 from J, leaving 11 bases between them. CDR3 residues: CASRQQGYQETQYF. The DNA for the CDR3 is TGTGCCAGCAGGCAGCAGGGGTACCAAGAGACCCAGTACTTC.

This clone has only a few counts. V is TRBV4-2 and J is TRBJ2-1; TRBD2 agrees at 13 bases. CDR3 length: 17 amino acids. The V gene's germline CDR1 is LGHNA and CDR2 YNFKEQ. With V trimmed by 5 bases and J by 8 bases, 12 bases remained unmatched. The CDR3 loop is CASSVLAGGSVYYEQFF. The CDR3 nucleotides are TGTGCCAGCAGCGTACTAGCGGGGGGGTCCGTTTATTATGAGCAGTTCTTC.

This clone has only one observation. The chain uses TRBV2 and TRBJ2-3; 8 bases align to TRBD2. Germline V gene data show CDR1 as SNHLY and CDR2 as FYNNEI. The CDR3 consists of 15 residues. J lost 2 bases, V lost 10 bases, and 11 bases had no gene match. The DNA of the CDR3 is TGTGCCACCCATAGCGGGGCGTGGTACACAGATACGCAGTATTTT. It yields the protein CATHSGAWYTDTQYF.

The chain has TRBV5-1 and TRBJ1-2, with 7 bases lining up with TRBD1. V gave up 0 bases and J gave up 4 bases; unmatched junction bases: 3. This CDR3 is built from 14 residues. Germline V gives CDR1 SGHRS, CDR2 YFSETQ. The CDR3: CASSLEGGSYGYTF. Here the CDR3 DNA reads TGCGCCAGCAGCTTGGAAGGGGGCAGCTATGGCTACACCTTC.